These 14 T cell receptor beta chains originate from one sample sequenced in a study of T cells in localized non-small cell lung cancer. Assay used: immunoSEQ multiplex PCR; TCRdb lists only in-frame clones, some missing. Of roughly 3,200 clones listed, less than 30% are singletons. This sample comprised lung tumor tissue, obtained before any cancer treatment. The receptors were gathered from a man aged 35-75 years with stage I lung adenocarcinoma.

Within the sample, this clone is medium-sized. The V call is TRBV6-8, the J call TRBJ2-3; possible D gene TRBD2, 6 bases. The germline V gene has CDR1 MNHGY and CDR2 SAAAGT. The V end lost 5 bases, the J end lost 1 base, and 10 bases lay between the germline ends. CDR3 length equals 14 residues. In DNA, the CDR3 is TGTGCCAGCAGTGCGGAGGGCCGCACAGATACGCAGTATTTT. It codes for CASSAEGRTDTQYF.

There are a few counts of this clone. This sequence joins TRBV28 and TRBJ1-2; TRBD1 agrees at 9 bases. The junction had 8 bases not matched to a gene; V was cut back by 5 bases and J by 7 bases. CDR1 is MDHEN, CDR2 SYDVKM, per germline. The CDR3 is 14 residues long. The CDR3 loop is CASSRTGGASGYTF. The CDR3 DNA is TGTGCCAGCAGTAGAACAGGGGGCGCGAGTGGCTACACCTTC.

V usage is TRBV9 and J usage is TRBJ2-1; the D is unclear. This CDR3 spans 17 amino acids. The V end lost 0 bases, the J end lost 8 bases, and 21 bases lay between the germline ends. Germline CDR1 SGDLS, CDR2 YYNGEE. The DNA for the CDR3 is TGTGCCAGCAGCGTAGTAACGGGCCCCCTCGTCGTGGATGAGCAGTTCTTC. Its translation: CASSVVTGPLVVDEQFF.

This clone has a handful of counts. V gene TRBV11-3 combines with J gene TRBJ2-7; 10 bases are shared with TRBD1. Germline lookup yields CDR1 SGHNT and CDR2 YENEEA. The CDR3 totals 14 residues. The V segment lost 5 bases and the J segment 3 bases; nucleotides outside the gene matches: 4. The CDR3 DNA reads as TGTGCCAGCAGCCCCGGACAGGGGGTCTACGAGCAGTACTTC. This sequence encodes CASSPGQGVYEQYF.

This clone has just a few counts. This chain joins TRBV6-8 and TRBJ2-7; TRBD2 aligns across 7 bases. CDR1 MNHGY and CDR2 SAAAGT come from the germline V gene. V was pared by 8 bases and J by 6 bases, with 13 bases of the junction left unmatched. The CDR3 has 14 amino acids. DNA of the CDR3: TGTGCCAGCGGTCCCTCAGGAGGGGAGGGCGAGCAGTACTTC. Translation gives CASGPSGGEGEQYF.

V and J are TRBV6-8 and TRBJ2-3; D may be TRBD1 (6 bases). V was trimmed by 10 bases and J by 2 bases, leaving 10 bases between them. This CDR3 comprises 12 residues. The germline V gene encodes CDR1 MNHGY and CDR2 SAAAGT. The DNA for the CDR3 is TGTGCCACCGGACAGTCCACAGATACGCAGTATTTT. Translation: CATGQSTDTQYF.

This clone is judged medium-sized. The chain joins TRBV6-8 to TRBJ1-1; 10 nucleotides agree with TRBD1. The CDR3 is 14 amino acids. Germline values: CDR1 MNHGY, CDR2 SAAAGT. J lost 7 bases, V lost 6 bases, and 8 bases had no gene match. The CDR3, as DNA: TGTGCCAGCAGAACCGGGACAGGGGAACTTGAAGCTTTCTTT. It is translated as CASRTGTGELEAFF.

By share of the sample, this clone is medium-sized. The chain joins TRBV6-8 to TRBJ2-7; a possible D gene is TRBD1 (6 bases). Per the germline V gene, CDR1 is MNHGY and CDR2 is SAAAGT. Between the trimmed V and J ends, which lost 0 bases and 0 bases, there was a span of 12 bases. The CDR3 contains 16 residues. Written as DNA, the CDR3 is TGTGCCAGCAGTTACTCGGGACACCAAGTCTCCTACGAGCAGTACTTC. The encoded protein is CASSYSGHQVSYEQYF.

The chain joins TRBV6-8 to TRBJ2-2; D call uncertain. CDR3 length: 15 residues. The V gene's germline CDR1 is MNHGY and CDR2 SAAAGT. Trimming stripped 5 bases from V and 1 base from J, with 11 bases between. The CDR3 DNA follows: TGTGCCAGCAGTGCTAAGGACGGGAACACCGGGGAGCTGTTTTTT. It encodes CASSAKDGNTGELFF.

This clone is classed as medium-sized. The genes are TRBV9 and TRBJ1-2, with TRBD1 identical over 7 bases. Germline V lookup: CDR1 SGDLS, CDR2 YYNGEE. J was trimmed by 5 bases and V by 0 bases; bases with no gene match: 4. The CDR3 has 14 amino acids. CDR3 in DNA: TGTGCCAGCAGCGTAGAGGGACAGACGTATGGCTACACCTTC. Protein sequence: CASSVEGQTYGYTF.

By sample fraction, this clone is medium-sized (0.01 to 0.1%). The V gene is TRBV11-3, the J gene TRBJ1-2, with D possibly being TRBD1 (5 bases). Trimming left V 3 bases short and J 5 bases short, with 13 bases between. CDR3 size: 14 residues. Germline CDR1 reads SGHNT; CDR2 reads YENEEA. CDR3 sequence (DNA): TGTGCCAGCAGCTTTCTGCAGGGAGAGTATGGCTACACCTTC. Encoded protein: CASSFLQGEYGYTF.

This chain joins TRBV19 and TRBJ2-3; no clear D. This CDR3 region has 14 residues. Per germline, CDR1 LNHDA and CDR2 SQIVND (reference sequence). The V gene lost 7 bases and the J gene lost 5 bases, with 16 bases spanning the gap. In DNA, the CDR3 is TGTGCCAGTAATGAAGGTCGTGTTGTAGATACGCAGTATTTT. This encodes CASNEGRVVDTQYF.

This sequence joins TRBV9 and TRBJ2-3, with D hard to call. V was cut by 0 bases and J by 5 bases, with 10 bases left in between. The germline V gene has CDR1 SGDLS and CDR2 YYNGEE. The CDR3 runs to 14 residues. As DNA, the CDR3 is TGTGCCAGCAGCGTAGGTGCCGAAGTAGATACGCAGTATTTT. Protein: CASSVGAEVDTQYF.

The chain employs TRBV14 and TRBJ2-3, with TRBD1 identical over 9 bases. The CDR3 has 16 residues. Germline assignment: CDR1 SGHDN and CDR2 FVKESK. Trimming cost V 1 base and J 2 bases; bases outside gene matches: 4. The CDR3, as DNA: TGTGCCAGCAGCCAAGGAAGACAGGGGGTCACAGATACGCAGTATTTT. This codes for CASSQGRQGVTDTQYF. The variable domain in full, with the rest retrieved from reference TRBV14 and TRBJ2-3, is EAGVTQFPSHSVIEKGQTVTLRCDPISGHDNLYWYRRVMGKEIKFLLHFVKESKQDESGMPNNRFLAERTGGTYSTLKVQPAELEDSGVYFCASSQGRQGVTDTQYFGPGTRLTVL.